One T cell receptor beta chain is described in this entry. A read error may produce the germline difference seen at one junction end. Under the authors' procedure: Nucleated cell number was recorded as an estimate derived from reference gene primer amplification. Produced via immunoSEQ multiplex PCR; TCRdb's table is partial and in-frame only. V and J calls and clone size are those listed in that table; D and trimming were worked out from the DNA. The data contain 120,000 or so clones, roughly nine tenths of them singletons. These data originate in a study of blood T cell repertoires in COVID-19. About the study: Whether acute or convalescent, the COVID-19 samples came from the United States, Italy and Spain.

CDR1 and CDR2 from the germline V gene are SGHAT and FQNNGV. This CDR3 is 11 amino acids long. This clonotype was sampled from a human donor in a cohort sampled during active COVID-19. Sequencing was carried out using peripheral blood. The genes are TRBV11-2 and TRBJ1-3; D is possibly TRBD1 (5 bases). CDR3 residues: CASSVGQVRHF. CDR3 DNA: TGTGCCAGCAGCGTAGGACAAGTCAGACATTTT.